The following is a T cell receptor beta chain sequence with its context. V gave up 6 bases and J gave up 4 bases; unmatched junction bases: 4. Germline V gene sequence: CDR1 SGHTA, CDR2 FQGNSA. The CDR3 loop spans 14 amino acids. The sample belongs to a study of identifying expanded T cells in peripheral blood. Clones were sequenced by immunoSEQ multiplex PCR, and TCRdb holds only the in-frame ones, with some missing. Here the sample spans around 100,000 clones, approximately 88% being singletons. The sequenced material came from blood. The chain uses TRBV7-2 and TRBJ1-1, with 11 bases identical to TRBD1. This TCR was recovered from a person aged 18 to 69 in good health. CDR3: CASRPGQGGTEAFF. The CDR3 DNA reads TGTGCCAGCAGACCGGGACAGGGGGGCACTGAAGCTTTCTTT.